A selection of T cell receptor beta chains follows, all from one sample in a study of blood T cells in healthy people across ages. TCRdb itself ran the 5' RACE reads through MiXCR, one entry per CDR3 protein. The repertoire consists of 1.5 million to 2 million distinct CDR3 sequences, with around 50% occurring once and the leading ten covering over 2%. The sequenced material came from blood. The receptors come from a woman between 35 and 50 years old in good health. Each CDR3 is given with its conserved first and last residue. The D gene is left open where the match is weak. Expanded clones get a size class; other rows say once, few or many, or leave the size out.

J gene: TRBJ1-2
clone size: NA
D gene: NA
V gene: TRBV4-1
CDR3 length: 15
CDR3 protein: CASSQDPVSSYGYTF
CDR3 DNA: TGCGCCAGCAGCCAAGACCCAGTGTCTAGCTATGGCTACACCTTC

J gene: TRBJ2-7
clone size: NA
D gene: NA
V gene: TRBV10-3
CDR3 length: 14
CDR3 protein: CATAGGPEVYEQYF
CDR3 DNA: TGTGCCACCGCTGGGGGCCCAGAGGTTTACGAGCAGTACTTC

J gene: TRBJ1-2
clone size: NA
D gene: NA
V gene: TRBV12-3/TRBV12-4
CDR3 length: 14
CDR3 protein: CASSFGGFGYGYTF
CDR3 DNA: TGTGCCAGCAGTTTTGGGGGGTTTGGCTATGGCTACACCTTC

J gene: TRBJ2-1
clone size: once
D gene: NA
V gene: TRBV4-2
CDR3 length: 14
CDR3 protein: CASSSKIRGAEQFF
CDR3 DNA: TGTGCCAGCAGCTCCAAGATAAGAGGAGCTGAGCAGTTCTTC

J gene: TRBJ2-7
clone size: few
D gene: NA
V gene: TRBV27
CDR3 length: 12
CDR3 protein: CASRDRYNEQYF
CDR3 DNA: TGTGCCAGCAGAGACAGGTACAATGAGCAGTACTTC

J gene: TRBJ1-2
clone size: NA
D gene: NA
V gene: TRBV5-4
CDR3 length: 14
CDR3 protein: CASSLTPLDWGYTF
CDR3 DNA: TGTGCCAGCAGCCTTACCCCCCTGGACTGGGGCTACACCTTC

J gene: TRBJ1-6
clone size: NA
D gene: NA
V gene: TRBV3-1
CDR3 length: 13
CDR3 protein: CASSQTVWAPLHF
CDR3 DNA: TGTGCCAGCAGCCAGACAGTATGGGCACCCCTCCACTTT

J gene: TRBJ2-3
clone size: NA
D gene: TRBD2
V gene: TRBV6-2/TRBV6-3
CDR3 length: 15
CDR3 protein: CACSYTGTSGDTQYF
CDR3 DNA: TGTGCCTGCAGTTACACCGGGACTAGCGGGGATACGCAGTATTTT

J gene: TRBJ2-5
clone size: NA
D gene: TRBD2
V gene: TRBV6-2/TRBV6-3
CDR3 length: 19
CDR3 protein: CASSPQRGLAGGPQETQYF
CDR3 DNA: TGTGCCAGCAGTCCCCAACGAGGTCTAGCGGGGGGCCCTCAAGAGACCCAGTACTTC

J gene: TRBJ2-3
clone size: few
D gene: TRBD2
V gene: TRBV6-5
CDR3 length: 14
CDR3 protein: CASSYLAGADTQYF
CDR3 DNA: TGTGCCAGCAGTTACTTAGCGGGGGCCGATACGCAGTATTTT

J gene: TRBJ1-2
clone size: NA
D gene: NA
V gene: TRBV4-3
CDR3 length: 14
CDR3 protein: CASSPDVGSYGYTF
CDR3 DNA: TGCGCCAGCAGCCCAGACGTCGGCTCCTATGGCTACACCTTC